These T cell receptor beta chains were read from a single sample in a study of OX40 agonist ivuxolimab in advanced cancers. The table came from immunoSEQ multiplex PCR; TCRdb's copy has only in-frame clones and leaves some out. The repertoire holds 70,000 to 95,000 clones, with 70% to 90% as singletons. The sample here was CD4+ or CD8+ T cells sorted from blood, taken in a trial of the OX40 agonist ivuxolimab. The receptors stem from an adult with an advanced solid tumor such as melanoma, head and neck, liver or kidney cancer. Both conserved end residues are part of each CDR3. Each record gives: clone size, J gene, V gene, D gene, CDR3 DNA, CDR3 protein. D genes are given only for firm matches. Where a row states a size, it is once, few, many or the class of an expanded clone; other rows omit it.

. TRBJ1-5 TRBV30 . TGTGCCTGGAGTGTACAAGATTATCAGCCCCAGCATTTT CAWSVQDYQPQHF
. TRBJ1-1 TRBV19 TRBD1 TGTGCCAGTAGTATTAATCGAACCGACAGGGGGTTCACTGAAGCTTTCTTT CASSINRTDRGFTEAFF
once TRBJ2-7 TRBV5-6 TRBD1 TGTGCCAGCAGCTCTCAAGTAGGGGGCCTAGGCGGGCAGTACTTC CASSSQVGGLGGQYF
once TRBJ2-1 TRBV4-1 TRBD2 TGCGCCAGCAGCCAAGCAGGGACTAGCGGGAAGATTGAGCAGTTCTTC CASSQAGTSGKIEQFF
few TRBJ2-2 TRBV27 . TGTGCCAGCAGTCGCTCACACGGGGAGCTGTTTTTT CASSRSHGELFF
. TRBJ1-2 TRBV28 TRBD1 TGTGCCAGCAGCGAATCCAGGGGGATAAACTATGGCTACACCTTC CASSESRGINYGYTF
. TRBJ2-1 TRBV21-1 . TGTGCCAGCAGCAAAGGTGGAGGACTGGGGGGTCTAGCGGGAGGGCAAAAAGGGAATGAGCAGTTCTTC CASSKGGGLGGLAGGQKGNEQFF
. TRBJ2-7 TRBV7-3 TRBD2 TGTGCCAGCAGCCCCATCGGCGGGGGATCCTACGAGCAGTACTTC CASSPIGGGSYEQYF
. TRBJ2-7 TRBV4-1 TRBD1 TGCGCCAGCAGCCGAATCCCGGGACAGACCTACGAGCAGTACTTC CASSRIPGQTYEQYF
. TRBJ1-1 TRBV30 . TGTGCCTGGACCATACTCCGGTCATACCCTGAAGCTTTCTTT CAWTILRSYPEAFF
. TRBJ1-1 TRBV9 . TGTGCCAGCAGCGTAGGAGCAGGGGAAGCTTTCTTT CASSVGAGEAFF
. TRBJ2-1 TRBV27 . TGTGCCAGCACAGACTCCAACAATGAGCAGTTCTTC CASTDSNNEQFF
. TRBJ2-7 TRBV30 TRBD2 TGTGCCTCCACTAGCGGGAGGGCCGGCTACGAGCAGTACTTC CASTSGRAGYEQYF
. TRBJ2-7 TRBV4-1 TRBD2 TGCGCCAGCAGCCCCTCCTCAGCGGGGACCTACGAGCAGTACTTC CASSPSSAGTYEQYF
. TRBJ2-2 TRBV13 . TGTGCCAGCAGCTCCGACAGGAACACCGGGGAGCTGTTTTTT CASSSDRNTGELFF
. TRBJ2-2 TRBV29-1 . TGCAGCGTTGCCTCTAGCCCAAAGGGCACCGGGGAGCTGTTTTTT CSVASSPKGTGELFF
. TRBJ2-7 TRBV7-9 . TGTGCCAGCAGCGCCACCGGGACCACGTACGAGCAGTACTTC CASSATGTTYEQYF
once TRBJ2-5 TRBV5-8 . TGTGCCAGCAGCCAATGGGACTTCCAAGAGACCCAGTACTTC CASSQWDFQETQYF
. TRBJ2-1 TRBV6-9 . TGTGCCAGCACCGCCAACCGGGACTCCTCCTACAATGAGCAGTTCTTC CASTANRDSSYNEQFF
few TRBJ1-1 TRBV18 TRBD1 TGTGCCAGCTCACGCGGACAGGGGGACACTGAAGCTTTCTTT CASSRGQGDTEAFF
. TRBJ2-7 TRBV6-1 . TGTGCCAGCAGTACAGGGCCAAGCTCCTACGAGCAGTACTTC CASSTGPSSYEQYF
. TRBJ2-3 TRBV19 . TGTGCCAGTAGTATAGTGGGACGCGGGTACACAGATACGCAGTATTTT CASSIVGRGYTDTQYF
once TRBJ2-7 TRBV10-2 . TGCGCCAGCAGTGAGAGGGGGACGGCAAGCCCTTCCTACGAGCAGTACTTC CASSERGTASPSYEQYF
. TRBJ2-1 TRBV5-8 . TGTGCCAGCAGCCCCAGCGCCCTCTCCTACAATGAGCAGTTCTTC CASSPSALSYNEQFF
. TRBJ2-5 TRBV7-9 . TGTGCCAGCAGCCCGACTGACCGGGAGACCCAGTACTTC CASSPTDRETQYF
once TRBJ2-7 TRBV5-1 . TGCGCCAGCAGCTCCGGGACGGCCTACGAGCAGTACTTC CASSSGTAYEQYF
. TRBJ2-7 TRBV6-1 . TGTGCCAGCAAACAGGGCTACGAGCAGTACTTC CASKQGYEQYF
. TRBJ2-1 TRBV6-4 . TGTGCCAGCAGTGACGAGTGGGGGGCAGAGTCCTACAATGAGCAGTTCTTC CASSDEWGAESYNEQFF
. TRBJ2-7 TRBV4-2 . TGTGCCAGCAGCCCGCACGGGGATGGCTACGAGCAGTACTTC CASSPHGDGYEQYF
. TRBJ2-4 TRBV30 . TGTGCCTGGAATACGGCGGACAGACTAGCCAAAAACATTCAGTACTTC CAWNTADRLAKNIQYF
. TRBJ2-7 TRBV5-1 . TGCGCCAGCAGCCGGGACCGTACCGAGCAGTACTTC CASSRDRTEQYF
. TRBJ2-5 TRBV29-1 TRBD1 TGCAGCGTTGGGGGTGGACAGGTGGGCGAGACCCAGTACTTC CSVGGGQVGETQYF
. TRBJ2-7 TRBV4-1 TRBD2 TGCGCCAGCAGCGTAGCGGGACTAGCGGGAGGCTCGGCCCTAGACGAGCAGTACTTC CASSVAGLAGGSALDEQYF
. TRBJ2-7 TRBV13 . TGTGCCAGCAGCTTCCAGGGGTTATCCTACGAGCAGTACTTC CASSFQGLSYEQYF
. TRBJ1-4 TRBV5-1 . TGCGCCAGCAGCTTGTCAGGGGCTGAAGAAAAACTGTTTTTT CASSLSGAEEKLFF
. TRBJ2-7 TRBV13 TRBD1 TGTGCCAGCAGCTTATTTGGTCAGGGGGCAGCCGAGCAGTACTTC CASSLFGQGAAEQYF
. TRBJ2-7 TRBV30 . TGTGCCTGGCTATCTCCAGCGGCCTACGAGCAGTACTTC CAWLSPAAYEQYF
. TRBJ1-5 TRBV5-6 . TGTGCCAGCAGCTTGACACAGGGTGGTCAGCCCCAGCATTTT CASSLTQGGQPQHF
. TRBJ2-5 TRBV5-4 TRBD1 TGTGCCAGCAGCACATACATTGGACAGGGGGCAGTGACCCAGTACTTC CASSTYIGQGAVTQYF
once TRBJ1-2 TRBV28 . TGTGCCAGCAGTTTCTTCGGGGCTTCGCGTGGCTACACCTTC CASSFFGASRGYTF
few TRBJ1-5 TRBV7-9 . TGTGCCAGCAGCCCACGGGAGGATCAGCCCCAGCATTTT CASSPREDQPQHF
. TRBJ1-2 TRBV30 . TGTGCCTGGAGCCAACATATCACGCCTTTTAACTATGGCTACACCTTC CAWSQHITPFNYGYTF
. TRBJ2-7 TRBV9 TRBD2 TGTGCCAGCTCCCAGGGCGGGAGCCACTACGAGCAGTACTTC CASSQGGSHYEQYF
. TRBJ1-3 TRBV6-5 . TGTGCCAGCAGGGAACAGGGCGCTGGAAACACCATATATTTT CASREQGAGNTIYF
. TRBJ1-4 TRBV18 TRBD1 TGTGCCAGCTCATCAGCCCAGGGGGCGGCCACTAATGAAAAACTGTTTTTT CASSSAQGAATNEKLFF
. TRBJ2-7 TRBV5-4 . TGTGCCAGCAGCCGTCCGACGCGCTCCTACGAGCAGTACTTC CASSRPTRSYEQYF
. TRBJ2-7 TRBV19 TRBD1 TGTGCCAGTAGGGACAGGCCAAGCTCCTACGAGCAGTACTTC CASRDRPSSYEQYF
. TRBJ1-1 TRBV7-9 TRBD1 TGTGCCAGCAGCGGTGGGGAGGGACAGCGTCGTCGAGAAGCTTTCTTT CASSGGEGQRRREAFF
. TRBJ2-7 TRBV6-5 TRBD2 TGTGCCAGCAGTTACTCGTCCGGGAGGGCCTACGAGCAGTACTTC CASSYSSGRAYEQYF
. TRBJ2-7 TRBV7-3 . TGTGCCAGCAGCAAAAACCATCAGGGCTCCTACGAGCAGTACTTC CASSKNHQGSYEQYF
once TRBJ2-7 TRBV7-8 . TGTGCCAGCAGCTTAGATCGCCCGGGACTGAGCGCCGAGCAGTACTTC CASSLDRPGLSAEQYF
. TRBJ2-7 TRBV5-4 TRBD1 TGTGCCAGCAGCAAAACAGGGGGCCACGAGCAGTACTTC CASSKTGGHEQYF
. TRBJ2-2 TRBV19 . TGTGCCAGTAGTATAGCAGGGGCGATAGCGAACACCGGGGAGCTGTTTTTT CASSIAGAIANTGELFF
few TRBJ1-3 TRBV7-9 TRBD1 TGTGCCAGCAGCTCTACAGGGGTTATAGCGGGAAACACCATATATTTT CASSSTGVIAGNTIYF